This T cell receptor (beta chain) stems from a study of blood T cell repertoires in COVID-19 (dated by TCRdb to 2018 to 2020). About the study as a whole: Samples covering the acute and convalescent phases of COVID-19 were provided by collaborators in the United States, Italy and Spain. The dataset comprised deeply sampled blood TCRbeta repertoires from subjects exposed to, actively infected with, or recovered from COVID-19. The prospective study material was composed of cDNA or gDNA derived from T cells, B-cell-depleted T cells, or PBMCs. The repertoires were made available in a free public database intended to serve as a resource for research on the immune response to SARS-CoV-2. Where available, HLA class I and class II types were obtained from metadata supplied by the sample provider rather than from assay-based typing. The samples were drawn from two sources: the first 160 participants of the ongoing ImmuneRACE study, and 950 to 1,500 subjects contributed by 6 global collaborators. Nearly every sample came with metadata listing a de-identified subject ID, COVID-19 status, age in years and sex. Study-wide findings and limitations: The amount of clinical and demographic metadata varied by source and participant and was provided uncurated.

Including cysteine and phenylalanine, the CDR3 has 18 amino acids. Only the CDR3 part of the read is kept: 54 bases, read in frame from the first base. The junction shows trimming of 2 bases on V and 9 bases on J, plus 25 bases between the germline ends. CDR1 KGHDR and CDR2 SFDVKD were looked up in the germline V gene. TCRbeta CDR3 regions were amplified from genomic DNA by means of the immunoSEQ Assay, a bias-controlled multiplex PCR. In the source study's methods: The number of nucleated cells in each sample was estimated by amplification of reference gene primers within the assay. To quantify the absolute abundance of each unique TCRbeta CDR3 rearrangement, sequence reads were collapsed and filtered. For each sample, productive Simpson clonality was calculated by taking the square root of Simpson's diversity index across productive rearrangements. In its TCRdb copy, this immuneACCESS table keeps in-frame sequences only and misses some clones. Where compared with another copy, unresolved V genes explain less than half of these, and the others have no known cause. V, J and clone size are taken as reported in that table, and D and trimming were inferred from the DNA itself. This sample is represented by 340,000 or so clones; just over 85% of them were singletons. The top ten hold 3.5% to 4.5% of the sample.

Turning to this clone: Its antigen has not been determined. No much larger clonotype is one base removed from it; base qualities were not supplied.

Participants in the prospective study were aged about 18 to 95 years, lived in some 24 United States geographic areas, and enrolled through a virtual design. In the prospective study, cohorts were assigned on the basis of participant-reported clinical history obtained from a screening survey and a study questionnaire. Each participant in the prospective study had whole blood, serum and a nasopharyngeal or oropharyngeal swab collected by mobile phlebotomists. Additional blood draws and questionnaires over an approximately two-month period could optionally be provided by prospective study participants. Blood samples from the prospective study were shipped frozen or at room temperature prior to DNA extraction.

The origin of this receptor is a woman between 40 and 55 years old with acute COVID-19. The chain is made from TRBV24-1 and TRBJ2-1, and possibly TRBD2, on 5 matching bases. The specimen sequenced was PBMCs or T cells enriched from blood (not recorded which). The CDR3 reads as follows: CATSDYSHFSATLGEQFF. The nucleotides are TGTGCCACCAGTGATTATTCCCATTTTAGCGCGACCTTGGGTGAGCAGTTCTTC.